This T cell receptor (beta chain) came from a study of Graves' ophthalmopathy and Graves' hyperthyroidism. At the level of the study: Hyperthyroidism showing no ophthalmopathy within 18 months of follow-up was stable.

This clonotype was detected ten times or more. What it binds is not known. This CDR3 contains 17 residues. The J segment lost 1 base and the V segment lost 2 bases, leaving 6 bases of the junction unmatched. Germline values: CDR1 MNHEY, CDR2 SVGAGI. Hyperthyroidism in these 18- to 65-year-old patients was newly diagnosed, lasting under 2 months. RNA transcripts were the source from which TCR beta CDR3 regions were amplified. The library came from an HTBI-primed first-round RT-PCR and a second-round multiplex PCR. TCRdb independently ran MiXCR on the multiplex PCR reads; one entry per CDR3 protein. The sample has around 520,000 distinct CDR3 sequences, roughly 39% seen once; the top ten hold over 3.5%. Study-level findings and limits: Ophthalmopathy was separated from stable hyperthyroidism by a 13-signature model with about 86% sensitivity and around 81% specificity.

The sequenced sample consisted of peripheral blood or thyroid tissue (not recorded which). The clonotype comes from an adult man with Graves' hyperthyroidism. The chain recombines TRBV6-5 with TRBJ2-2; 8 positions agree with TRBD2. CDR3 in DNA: TGTGCCAGCAGTTACAGTCTCGGGACTAGGAACACCGGGGAGCTGTTTTTT. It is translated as CASSYSLGTRNTGELFF.